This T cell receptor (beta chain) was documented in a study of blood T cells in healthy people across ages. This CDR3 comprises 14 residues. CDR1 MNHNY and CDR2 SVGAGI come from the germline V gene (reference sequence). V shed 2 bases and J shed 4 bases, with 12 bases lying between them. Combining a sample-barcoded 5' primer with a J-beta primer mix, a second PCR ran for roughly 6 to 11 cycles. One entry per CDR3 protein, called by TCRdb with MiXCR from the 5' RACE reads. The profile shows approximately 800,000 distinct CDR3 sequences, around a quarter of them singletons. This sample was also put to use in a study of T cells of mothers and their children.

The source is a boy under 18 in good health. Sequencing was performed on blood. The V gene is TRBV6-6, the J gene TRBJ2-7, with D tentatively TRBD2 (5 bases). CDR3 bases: TGTGCCAGCAGTTACGCCCCAAGAGGGTACGAGCAGTACTTC. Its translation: CASSYAPRGYEQYF.